These 30 T cell receptor beta chains share one sample of origin, sequenced in a study of T cells in Graves' hyperthyroidism and ophthalmopathy. Authors of the study amplified TCR beta CDR3 regions from RNA transcripts. In the first-round RT-PCR of the TCR CDR3, the HTBI primer set was used. In TCRdb, the multiplex PCR reads were re-called with MiXCR into one record per CDR3 protein. The table shows 400,000 to 500,000 distinct CDR3 sequences, with about 15% occurring only once. Sequencing used blood. Receptors were obtained from a man between 18 and 29 years old with Graves' ophthalmopathy.

The J gene is TRBJ2-7, the V gene TRBV4-1; no clear D gene. The CDR3 sequence is 12 residues long. Germline CDR1 MGHRA, CDR2 YSYEKL. Trimming pared 0 bases from V and 5 bases from J, leaving 5 bases between. CDR3: CASSQEGDEQYF. CDR3 DNA sequence: TGCGCCAGCAGCCAAGAGGGTGACGAGCAGTACTTC.

The chain recombines TRBV6-1 with TRBJ1-1; 9 nucleotides agree with TRBD1. V was pared by 10 bases and J by 6 bases, with 18 bases of the junction left unmatched. CDR1 and CDR2 from the germline V gene are MNHNS and SASEGT. CDR3 length: 16 amino acids. CDR3 amino acids: CANQPGQGGSAAEAFF. The CDR3 coding sequence is TGTGCCAACCAACCGGGACAGGGTGGGTCGGCGGCTGAAGCTTTCTTT.

The rearrangement links TRBV4-2 to TRBJ2-5; 10 bases are a match to TRBD2. Germline CDR1 is LGHNA and CDR2 is YNFKEQ. This CDR3 comprises 16 residues. The V and J ends lost 3 bases and 0 bases, in that order; junction bases with no gene match: 4. The CDR3 region has the DNA TGTGCCAGCAGCCAGTCCGGGACTAGCGACCAAGAGACCCAGTACTTC. Its translation: CASSQSGTSDQETQYF.

In its sample, this clonotype was seen many times. The rearrangement joins TRBV6-1 to TRBJ2-1, with 10 nucleotides matching TRBD2. Unmatched junction bases numbered 9, after V lost 7 bases and J lost 6 bases. Germline lookup yields CDR1 MNHNS and CDR2 SASEGT. The CDR3 is 15 amino acids. The CDR3 DNA follows: TGTGCCAGCACCATGGAGAGCGGGAGGGCCAATGAGCAGTTCTTC. It translates to CASTMESGRANEQFF.

This clonotype has a count of ten or more. The chain carries TRBV12-3 or TRBV12-4 and TRBJ2-3; D is ambiguous. Deletions cut 6 bases from V and 2 bases from J, with 6 bases between. The CDR3 is made up of 12 amino acids. The CDR3 DNA follows: TGTGCCAGCAGCGCCTTCACAGATACGCAGTATTTT. Protein product: CASSAFTDTQYF.

This clonotype came up many times. The chain combines TRBV12-3 or TRBV12-4 with TRBJ1-2, with TRBD1 as a possible D gene (5 bases). The length of the CDR3 is 15 residues. Trimming removed 3 bases from V and 4 bases from J, with 15 bases in between. The CDR3 protein is CASSFLRESRYGYTF. In DNA, the CDR3 is TGTGCCAGCAGTTTCCTCAGGGAGAGTCGCTATGGCTACACCTTC.

The chain links TRBV20-1 to TRBJ2-3, with D possibly matching TRBD2 (6 bases). From germline, CDR1 is DFQATT and CDR2 SNEGSKA (reference sequence). V shed 2 bases and J shed 3 bases, with 12 bases lying between them. The CDR3 extends over 14 amino acids. The CDR3 loop is CSARRRDGTDTQYF. DNA for the CDR3: TGCAGTGCTAGACGGCGGGACGGAACAGATACGCAGTATTTT.

This clonotype was counted many times. This chain connects TRBV27 to TRBJ2-7; D not resolved. The germline CDR1 and CDR2 sequences are MNHEY and SMNVEV (reference sequence). CDR3 size: 13 residues. Deletions cut 2 bases from V and 7 bases from J, with 12 bases between. CDR3 sequence: CASSLRHLGEQYF. DNA of the CDR3: TGTGCCAGCAGTTTAAGGCATTTGGGGGAGCAGTACTTC.

In this sample, this clonotype turned up many times. The genes are TRBV7-9 and TRBJ2-3, with D possibly matching TRBD1 (7 bases). Germline V gene lookup returns CDR1 SEHNR and CDR2 FQNEAQ (reference sequence). The CDR3 covers 16 residues. V dropped 6 bases and J dropped 2 bases, with 18 bases sitting between them. CDR3 bases: TGTGCCAGCAGGGCGGGACAGCGAGACCACACAGATACGCAGTATTTT. As protein: CASRAGQRDHTDTQYF.

This clonotype came up a few times. This sequence joins TRBV6-6 and TRBJ2-5, with 7 bases lining up with TRBD1. CDR3 size: 14 residues. The V and J ends lost 2 bases and 5 bases, in that order; junction bases with no gene match: 5. CDR1 and CDR2 (germline): MNHNY, SVGAGI (reference sequence). CDR3 coding DNA: TGTGCCAGCAGTTACGGAGACAGGGTGGAGACCCAGTACTTC. Its translation is CASSYGDRVETQYF.

This clonotype turned up a few times. The CDR3 coding sequence is TGTGCCAGTACCGCCGGGACAGGGAATGGTCAGCCCCAGCATTTT. Residues: CASTAGTGNGQPQHF. This rearrangement joins TRBV19 to TRBJ1-5; 9 bases are a match to TRBD1. Trimming took 7 bases from V and 6 from J; bases not matched to a gene: 10. Germline V gene data show CDR1 as LNHDA and CDR2 as SQIVND (reference sequence). The CDR3 length is 15 residues.

Concerning this clonotype itself: A much larger clone sits a single nucleotide away, making a read error possible. The chain links TRBV7-9 to TRBJ2-7; D ambiguous. The CDR3 sequence is 11 residues long. The germline V gene has CDR1 SEHNR and CDR2 FQNEAQ (reference sequence). The V end lost 5 bases, the J end lost 2 bases, and 4 bases lay between the germline ends. The CDR3 DNA reads TGTGCCAGCAGCACCACCTACGAGCAGTACTTC. Translated: CASSTTYEQYF.

This clonotype appeared a few times. The chain is built from TRBV3-1 and TRBJ2-3, with TRBD2 matching over 7 bases. V dropped 1 base and J dropped 0; count of bases not matched to a gene: 4. The CDR3 extends over 16 amino acids. CDR1 LGHDT and CDR2 YNNKEL come from the germline V gene (reference sequence). The CDR3 loop reads CASSQGGGPSTDTQYF. CDR3 DNA sequence: TGTGCCAGCAGCCAAGGGGGGGGACCAAGCACAGATACGCAGTATTTT.

The table lists this clonotype with many counts. V gene TRBV18 combines with J gene TRBJ1-2; possible D gene TRBD1, 5 bases. The length of the CDR3 is 13 residues. The ends were cut back, 5 bases at V and 7 bases at J, with 14 bases in the middle. Germline V CDR1 and CDR2: KGHSH, LQKENI. The CDR3 spells CASSSRDGGGYTF. CDR3 DNA sequence: TGTGCCAGCTCATCGCGGGACGGGGGTGGCTACACCTTC.

This chain connects TRBV6-4 to TRBJ1-1, with D perhaps matching TRBD1 (5 bases). The V gene lost 0 bases and the J gene lost 5 bases, with 13 bases spanning the gap. The CDR3 is 15 residues long. CDR1 and CDR2 from the germline V gene are MRHNA and SNTAGT. This chain's CDR3 is CASSDSEQGETEAFF. As DNA, the CDR3 is TGTGCCAGCAGTGACTCGGAGCAGGGAGAAACTGAAGCTTTCTTT.

This clonotype was counted at least ten times. The rearrangement joins TRBV7-2 to TRBJ1-5; D possibly corresponds to TRBD1 (5 bases). The germline gives CDR1 SGHTA, CDR2 FQGNSA. Trimming shortened V by 7 bases and J by 2 bases, and 15 bases separated the two germline ends. CDR3 size: 15 residues. This CDR3 reads CASNWGRVGNQPQHF. The CDR3 DNA sequence: TGTGCCAGCAACTGGGGCCGGGTGGGCAATCAGCCCCAGCATTTT.

This rearrangement joins TRBV6-2 or TRBV6-3 to TRBJ2-1; D might be TRBD2 (6 bases). The CDR3 runs to 13 residues. Trimming removed 5 bases from V and 9 bases from J, with 14 bases in between. CDR1 is MNHEY, CDR2 SVGEGT, per germline. The CDR3 DNA follows: TGTGCCAGCAGTCTTTTTAGCGGAGTTGAGCAGTTCTTC. Translation: CASSLFSGVEQFF.

The J gene is TRBJ1-4, the V gene TRBV7-2; 11 bases agree with TRBD1. CDR3 length equals 17 residues. Looked up from germline, CDR1 is SGHTA and CDR2 is FQGNSA. J lost 7 bases, V lost 5 bases, and 12 bases had no gene match. In DNA form, the CDR3 reads TGTGCCAGCAGCCAAAGTGGACAGGGGGCGGGAGGTGAAAAACTGTTTTTT. Its protein product is CASSQSGQGAGGEKLFF.

This clonotype was seen repeatedly, ten times or more. The J gene is TRBJ2-4, the V gene TRBV7-2, with TRBD1 matching 10 bases. The CDR3 loop spans 16 amino acids. Germline V CDR1 and CDR2: SGHTA, FQGNSA. The trim removed 6 bases at V and 0 bases at J, leaving 5 bases unmatched. CDR3 in DNA: TGTGCCAGCAGGGAGGGACAGGGGCTAGCCAAAAACATTCAGTACTTC. Amino acids: CASREGQGLAKNIQYF.

This clonotype was counted ten times or more. The chain employs TRBV7-9 and TRBJ2-7; D tentatively fits TRBD1 or TRBD2 (5 bases each). The germline V gene encodes CDR1 SEHNR and CDR2 FQNEAQ (reference sequence). V shed 2 bases and J shed 0 bases, with 11 bases lying between them. The CDR3 extends over 15 amino acids. CDR3 amino acids: CASSLPGTDSYEQYF. The CDR3 bases are TGTGCCAGCAGCTTACCAGGGACGGACTCCTACGAGCAGTACTTC.

In this sample, this clonotype turned up many times. The V and J genes are TRBV10-3 and TRBJ2-7; 8 positions match TRBD2. V was clipped by 0 bases and J by 6 bases; unmatched bases: 4. CDR1 is ENHRY and CDR2 is SYGVKD in the germline V gene. This CDR3 spans 14 amino acids. CDR3 residues: CAISESGGVREQYF. Written as DNA, the CDR3 is TGTGCCATCAGTGAGTCCGGGGGGGTTCGCGAGCAGTACTTC.

The chain links TRBV7-8 to TRBJ2-7, with D perhaps TRBD1 (6 bases). The germline V gene encodes CDR1 SGHVS and CDR2 FQNEAQ. The V and J ends lost 1 base and 3 bases respectively, with 22 bases between them. The CDR3 loop spans 18 amino acids. The CDR3 nucleotides read TGTGCCAGCAGCTTAGGGAGGTGGGAGAGACAGGACATCTACGAGCAGTACTTC. Protein: CASSLGRWERQDIYEQYF.

This clonotype was observed many times. The chain links TRBV20-1 to TRBJ2-3, with 12 bases aligning to TRBD2. Trimming cost V 0 bases and J 2 bases; bases outside gene matches: 6. CDR3 length: 17 residues. In germline, CDR1 is DFQATT, CDR2 SNEGSKA (reference sequence). Here the CDR3 reads CSARDPGLAGITDTQYF. Here the CDR3 DNA reads TGCAGTGCTAGAGATCCTGGACTAGCGGGAATCACAGATACGCAGTATTTT.

This clonotype was seen ten or more times. The V gene is TRBV6-1, the J gene TRBJ2-7; D remains ambiguous. V was trimmed by 5 bases and J by 3 bases, leaving 17 bases between them. This CDR3 region has 15 residues. Germline V gene data show CDR1 as MNHNS and CDR2 as SASEGT. The CDR3, as DNA: TGTGCCAGCAGTCCGGCCCCTGTGGGAATCTACGAGCAGTACTTC. Protein sequence: CASSPAPVGIYEQYF.

This chain joins TRBV5-1 and TRBJ2-3; TRBD1 is a possible D gene (5 bases). Germline V gene sequence: CDR1 SGHRS, CDR2 YFSETQ. Trimming shortened V by 3 bases and J by 0 bases, and 14 bases separated the two germline ends. This CDR3 contains 16 residues. The CDR3 DNA follows: TGCGCCAGCAGCTCCAGGGTAACTAAAAGCACAGATACGCAGTATTTT. This codes for CASSSRVTKSTDTQYF.

This clonotype was counted at least ten times. The V and J genes are TRBV15 and TRBJ1-2, with D perhaps TRBD1 (6 bases). The germline gives CDR1 LNHNV, CDR2 YYDKDF (reference sequence). This CDR3 has 13 amino acids. Trimming stripped 5 bases from V and 8 bases from J, with 15 bases between. The CDR3 region has the DNA TGTGCCACCAGCGGAGCGACAGGTTCCGGCTACACCTTC. As protein: CATSGATGSGYTF.

This clonotype was observed many times. The chain employs TRBV18 and TRBJ1-4; 8 positions match TRBD1. Per germline, CDR1 KGHSH and CDR2 LQKENI. J lost 8 bases, V lost 2 bases, and 7 bases had no gene match. The CDR3 spans 15 residues. CDR3 residues: CASSPRTGLREKLFF. CDR3 nucleotide sequence: TGTGCCAGCTCACCAAGGACAGGGCTTAGGGAAAAACTGTTTTTT.

This clonotype was counted between two and nine times. A much larger clone lies a single base off, so this may be a read error. The chain uses TRBV7-9 and TRBJ2-1; D possibly corresponds to TRBD1 (5 bases). The V gene lost 5 bases and the J gene lost 9 bases, with 14 bases spanning the gap. The germline V gene encodes CDR1 SEHNR and CDR2 FQNEAQ (reference sequence). This CDR3 spans 13 amino acids. The CDR3 here is CASSPPQGGEQFF. The CDR3 DNA follows: TGTGCCAGCAGCCCCCCCCAGGGCGGTGAGCAGTTCTTC.

In this sample, this clonotype turned up many times. The chain recombines TRBV18 with TRBJ2-7; a possible D gene is TRBD2 (6 bases). This CDR3 comprises 14 residues. The V end lost 5 bases, the J end lost 6 bases, and 17 bases lay between the germline ends. Germline CDR1 is KGHSH and CDR2 is LQKENI. Here the CDR3 DNA reads TGTGCCAGCTCAGGGGACTCTTCCACCGGCGAGCAGTACTTC. This translates into CASSGDSSTGEQYF.

This clonotype was observed at least ten times. This chain connects TRBV5-1 to TRBJ1-1; D is uncertain. The germline gives CDR1 SGHRS, CDR2 YFSETQ. The CDR3 sequence is 13 residues long. Trimming took off 1 base at V and 3 bases at J, with 7 bases between the two ends. CDR3 loop: CASSLYQDTEAFF. CDR3 in DNA: TGCGCCAGCAGCTTGTACCAGGACACTGAAGCTTTCTTT.